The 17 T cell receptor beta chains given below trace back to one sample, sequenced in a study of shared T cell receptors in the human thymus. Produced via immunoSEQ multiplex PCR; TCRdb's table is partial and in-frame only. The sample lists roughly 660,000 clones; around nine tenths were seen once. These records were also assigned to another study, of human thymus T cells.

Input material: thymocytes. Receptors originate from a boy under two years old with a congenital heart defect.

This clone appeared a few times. CDR3 loop: CASSQDSQSRLAGGPGYEQYF. CDR3 nucleotides: TGTGCCAGCAGCCAAGATTCCCAGAGCCGACTAGCGGGAGGGCCGGGGTACGAGCAGTACTTC. This rearrangement joins TRBV14 to TRBJ2-7; 14 bases match TRBD2. The V gene end was trimmed by 0 bases and the J gene end by 4 bases; junction bases not matched to a gene: 17. The germline gives CDR1 SGHDN, CDR2 FVKESK. The CDR3 spans 21 residues.

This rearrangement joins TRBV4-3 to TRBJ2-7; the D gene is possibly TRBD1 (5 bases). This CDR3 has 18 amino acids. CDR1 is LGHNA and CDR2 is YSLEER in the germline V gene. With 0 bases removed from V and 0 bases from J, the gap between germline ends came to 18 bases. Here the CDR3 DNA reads TGCGCCAGCAGCCAAGATGGCTTCAACAGGCCGAGCTCCTACGAGCAGTACTTC. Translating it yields CASSQDGFNRPSSYEQYF.

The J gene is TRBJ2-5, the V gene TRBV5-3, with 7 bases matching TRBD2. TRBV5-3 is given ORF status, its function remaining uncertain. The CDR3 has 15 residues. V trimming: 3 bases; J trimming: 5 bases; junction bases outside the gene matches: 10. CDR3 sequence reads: CARSSLAGPGETQYF. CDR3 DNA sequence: TGTGCCAGAAGCTCCTTAGCGGGTCCCGGGGAGACCCAGTACTTC.

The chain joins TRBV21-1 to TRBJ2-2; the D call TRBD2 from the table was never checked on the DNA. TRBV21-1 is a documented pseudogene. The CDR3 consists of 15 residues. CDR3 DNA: TGTGCCAGCAGCAATTGGCTAGCGTACACCGGGGAGCTGTTTTTT. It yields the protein CASSNWLAYTGELFF.

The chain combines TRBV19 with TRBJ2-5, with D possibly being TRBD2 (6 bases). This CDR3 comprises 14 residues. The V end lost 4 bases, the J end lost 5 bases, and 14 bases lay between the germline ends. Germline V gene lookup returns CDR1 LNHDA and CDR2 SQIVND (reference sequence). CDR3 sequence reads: CASSSIGSGETQYF. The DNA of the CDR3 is TGTGCCAGTAGTAGCATCGGGAGCGGGGAGACCCAGTACTTC.

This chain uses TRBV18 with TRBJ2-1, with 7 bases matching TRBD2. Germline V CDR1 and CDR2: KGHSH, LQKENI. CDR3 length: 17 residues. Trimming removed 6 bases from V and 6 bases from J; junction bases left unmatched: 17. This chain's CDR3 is CASSRPAWGRASNEQFF. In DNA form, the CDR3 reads TGTGCCAGCTCTCGACCGGCTTGGGGGAGGGCCTCCAATGAGCAGTTCTTC.

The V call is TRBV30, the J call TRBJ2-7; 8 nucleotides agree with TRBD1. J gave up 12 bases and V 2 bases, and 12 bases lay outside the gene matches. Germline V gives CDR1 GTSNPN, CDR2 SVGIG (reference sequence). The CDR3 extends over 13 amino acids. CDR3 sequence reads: CAWSPRDRPVRYF. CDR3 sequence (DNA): TGTGCCTGGAGTCCCCGGGACAGGCCGGTAAGGTACTTC.

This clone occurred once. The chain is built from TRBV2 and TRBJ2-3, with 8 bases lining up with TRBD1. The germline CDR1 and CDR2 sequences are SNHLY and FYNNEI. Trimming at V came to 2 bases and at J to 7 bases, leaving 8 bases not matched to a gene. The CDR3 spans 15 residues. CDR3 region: CASSERGQASNTQYF. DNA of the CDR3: TGTGCCAGCAGTGAAAGGGGACAGGCTTCAAATACGCAGTATTTT.

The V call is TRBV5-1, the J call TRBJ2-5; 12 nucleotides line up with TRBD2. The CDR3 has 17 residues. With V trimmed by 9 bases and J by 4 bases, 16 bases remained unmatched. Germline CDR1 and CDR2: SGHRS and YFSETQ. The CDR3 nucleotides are TGCGCCAAGCTGCTCTGGCTAGCGGGAGGGCCGTCAGAGACCCAGTACTTC. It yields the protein CAKLLWLAGGPSETQYF.

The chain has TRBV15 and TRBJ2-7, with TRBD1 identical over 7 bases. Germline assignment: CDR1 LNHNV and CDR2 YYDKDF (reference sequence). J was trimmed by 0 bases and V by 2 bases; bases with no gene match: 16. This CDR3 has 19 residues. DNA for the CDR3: TGTGCCACCAGCAGACCCCAGGGGGTCCGGATCCCAAGCTCCTACGAGCAGTACTTC. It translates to CATSRPQGVRIPSSYEQYF.

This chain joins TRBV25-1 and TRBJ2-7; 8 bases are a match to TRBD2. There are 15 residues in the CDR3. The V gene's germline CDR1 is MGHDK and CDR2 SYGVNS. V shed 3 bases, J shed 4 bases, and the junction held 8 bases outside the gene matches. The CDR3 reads CASSEPAGEGYEQYF. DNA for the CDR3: TGTGCCAGCAGTGAGCCAGCGGGAGAGGGTTACGAGCAGTACTTC.

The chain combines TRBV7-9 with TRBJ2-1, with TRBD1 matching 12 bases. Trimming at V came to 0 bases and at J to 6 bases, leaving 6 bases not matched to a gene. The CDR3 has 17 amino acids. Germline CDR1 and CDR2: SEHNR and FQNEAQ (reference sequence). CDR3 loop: CASSLALSGQGANEQFF. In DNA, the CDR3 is TGTGCCAGCAGCTTAGCGCTGTCGGGACAGGGGGCCAATGAGCAGTTCTTC.

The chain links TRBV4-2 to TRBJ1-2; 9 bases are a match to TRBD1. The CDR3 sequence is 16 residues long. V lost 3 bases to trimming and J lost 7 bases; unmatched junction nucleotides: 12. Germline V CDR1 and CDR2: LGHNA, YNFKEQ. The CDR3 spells CASSHRSGTGLSGYTF. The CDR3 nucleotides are TGTGCCAGCAGCCACCGATCCGGGACAGGGTTGAGTGGCTACACCTTC.

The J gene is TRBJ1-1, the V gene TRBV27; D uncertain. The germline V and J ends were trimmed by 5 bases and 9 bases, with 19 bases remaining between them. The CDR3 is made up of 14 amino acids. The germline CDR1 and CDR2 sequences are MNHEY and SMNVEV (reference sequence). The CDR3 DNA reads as TGTGCCAGCAGTCCCCCCGCACAGAGCTTCAAAGCTTTCTTT. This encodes CASSPPAQSFKAFF.

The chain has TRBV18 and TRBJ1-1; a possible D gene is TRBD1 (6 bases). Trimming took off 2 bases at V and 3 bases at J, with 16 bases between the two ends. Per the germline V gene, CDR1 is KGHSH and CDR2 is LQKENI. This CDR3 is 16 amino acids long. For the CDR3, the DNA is TGTGCCAGCTCACCAAATCAGGGGCTAGGTTACACTGAAGCTTTCTTT. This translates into CASSPNQGLGYTEAFF.

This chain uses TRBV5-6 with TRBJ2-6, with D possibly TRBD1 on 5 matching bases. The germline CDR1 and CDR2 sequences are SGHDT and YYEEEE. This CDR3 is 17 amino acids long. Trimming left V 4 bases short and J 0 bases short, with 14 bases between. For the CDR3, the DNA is TGTGCCAGCAGCAACAGACAGCGTAGCTCTGGGGCCAACGTCCTGACTTTC. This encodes CASSNRQRSSGANVLTF.

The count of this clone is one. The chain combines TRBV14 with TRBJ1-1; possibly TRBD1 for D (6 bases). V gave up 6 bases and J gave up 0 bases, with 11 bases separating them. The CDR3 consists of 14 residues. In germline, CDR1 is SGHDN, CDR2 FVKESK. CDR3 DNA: TGTGCCAGCAGACCCAGACAGGTGAACACTGAAGCTTTCTTT. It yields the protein CASRPRQVNTEAFF.